A selection of T cell receptor beta chains follows, all from one sample in a study of T cells in Graves' hyperthyroidism and ophthalmopathy. In TCRdb, the multiplex PCR reads were re-called with MiXCR into one record per CDR3 protein. The data hold about 380,000 distinct CDR3 sequences, with 11% to 15% observed a single time. Sequencing used blood. These receptors all stem from a woman aged 55 to 70 with Graves' hyperthyroidism. The CDR3 runs from the conserved cysteine through the conserved F or W.

V	J	CDR3
TRBV25-1	TRBJ2-3	CATEGLADRTDTQYF
TRBV18	TRBJ1-4	CASSWFGNEKLFF
TRBV29-1	TRBJ2-7	CSVGQGGYEQYF
TRBV27	TRBJ2-2	CASSLRGRYTGELFF
TRBV20-1	TRBJ2-7	CSARDQYTAYEQYF
TRBV11-2	TRBJ2-2	CATSGLSELFF
TRBV30	TRBJ1-5	CAWSFASNQPQHF
TRBV2	TRBJ2-7	CASDRQGARRWQYF
TRBV24-1	TRBJ2-3	CATSGSTGKADTQYF
TRBV19	TRBJ2-1	CASSKWEGLSYNEQFF
TRBV5-4	TRBJ1-1	CASSLGGGNMNTEAFF
TRBV28	TRBJ1-4	CASARGGLGEKLFF
TRBV24-1	TRBJ2-6	CATALNNVLTF
TRBV19	TRBJ1-2	CASRSDRGYGYTF
TRBV7-3	TRBJ2-5	CASSFGRGETQYF
TRBV24-1	TRBJ2-3	CATSDLRGADAQYF
TRBV6-1	TRBJ2-1	CATELAGGRNEQFF
TRBV2	TRBJ2-7	CASSGDRGSQQYF
TRBV11-2	TRBJ1-1	CASSGTMNTEAFF
TRBV24-1	TRBJ2-2	CATSDLHHGTGELFF
TRBV19	TRBJ2-1	CASSPIEGLAGGYNEQFF
TRBV5-8	TRBJ2-4	CASREDVGAPLNIQYF
TRBV6-6	TRBJ2-3	CASSYGGRGADTQYF
TRBV6-1	TRBJ1-2	CASSPTWRLDYGYTF
TRBV7-8	TRBJ2-3	CASSPGLADDTDTQYF
TRBV7-9	TRBJ2-5	CASSLARRGETQYF
TRBV20-1	TRBJ2-2	CSARGVAVSNTGELFF
TRBV28	TRBJ2-7	CASSLAGVYEQYF
TRBV12-3/TRBV12-4	TRBJ1-5	CASSLLLGQGHNQPQHF
TRBV28	TRBJ2-7	CASGSRGGLYGQYF
TRBV29-1	TRBJ2-2	CSVEDLGAHTGELFF
TRBV6-5	TRBJ2-2	CASSYSSTGSHTGELFF
TRBV11-2	TRBJ2-7	CASRDHHYEQYF
TRBV2	TRBJ1-2	CASRTPGGQISYYGYTF
TRBV30	TRBJ2-1	CAWKTYSNEQFF
TRBV10-3	TRBJ2-1	CAIRSGPDNEQFF
TRBV5-1	TRBJ2-3	CASSTGLAGIRNTQYF
TRBV20-1	TRBJ2-2	CSARDRTANTGELFF
TRBV27	TRBJ2-1	CASSLYPNNEQFF
TRBV12-3/TRBV12-4	TRBJ1-5	CASSLGPRNQPQHF
TRBV7-9	TRBJ2-5	CASSPWAPYQETQYF
TRBV18	TRBJ2-4	CASSPPIRLAKNIQYF
TRBV7-9	TRBJ1-1	CASSPTESEAFF
TRBV20-1	TRBJ1-1	CSAPPLTVNTEAFF
TRBV2	TRBJ1-5	CASTGGFDNQPQHF
TRBV4-1	TRBJ1-5	CASSQGQGSNQPQHF
TRBV9	TRBJ2-5	CAGSVGLAGGNSQETQYF
TRBV9	TRBJ2-7	CASSLRQGGSYEQYF
TRBV12-3/TRBV12-4	TRBJ1-1	CASRAPGGGTGTEAFF
TRBV28	TRBJ2-1	CASSSLSGRGPGQYNEQFF
TRBV5-4	TRBJ2-7	CASSHGPGLAALEQYF
TRBV20-1	TRBJ2-1	CSARTSGRRNEQFF